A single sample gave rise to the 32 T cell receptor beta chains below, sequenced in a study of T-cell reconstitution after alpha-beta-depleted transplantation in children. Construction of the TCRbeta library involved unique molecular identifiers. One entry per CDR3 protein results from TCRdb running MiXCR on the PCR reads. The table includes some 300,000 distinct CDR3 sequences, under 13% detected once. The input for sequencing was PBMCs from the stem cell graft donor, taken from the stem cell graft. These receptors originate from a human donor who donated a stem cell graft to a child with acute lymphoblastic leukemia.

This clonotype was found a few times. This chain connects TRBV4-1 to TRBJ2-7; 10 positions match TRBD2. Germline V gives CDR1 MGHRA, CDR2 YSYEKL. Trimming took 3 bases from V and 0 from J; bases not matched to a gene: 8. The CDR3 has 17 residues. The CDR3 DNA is TGCGCCAGCAGCCACCCCGGAGCGGGAGGGCCCTCCTACGAGCAGTACTTC. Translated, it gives CASSHPGAGGPSYEQYF.

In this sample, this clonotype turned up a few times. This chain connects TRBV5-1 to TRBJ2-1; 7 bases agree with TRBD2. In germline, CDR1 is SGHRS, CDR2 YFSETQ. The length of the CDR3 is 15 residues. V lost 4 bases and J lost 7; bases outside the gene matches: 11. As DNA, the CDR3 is TGCGCCAGCAGCCCTTTTGCGGGAGAGGGTAATGAGCAGTTCTTC. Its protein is CASSPFAGEGNEQFF.

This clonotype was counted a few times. CDR3 sequence: CASSFPSGIVGGELFF. The CDR3 DNA sequence: TGCGCCAGCAGCTTTCCTAGCGGGATAGTCGGCGGGGAGCTGTTTTTT. The chain carries TRBV5-1 and TRBJ2-2, with 9 bases fitting TRBD2. V lost 2 bases and J lost 7; bases outside the gene matches: 9. CDR1 SGHRS and CDR2 YFSETQ come from the germline V gene. This CDR3 is 16 amino acids long.

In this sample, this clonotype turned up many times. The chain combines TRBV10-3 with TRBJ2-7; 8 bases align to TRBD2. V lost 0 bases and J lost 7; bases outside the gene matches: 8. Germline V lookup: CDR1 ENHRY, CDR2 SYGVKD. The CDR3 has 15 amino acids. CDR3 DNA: TGTGCCATCAGTGAGTCGGGATTAGCGGGACGAGAGCAGTACTTC. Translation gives CAISESGLAGREQYF.

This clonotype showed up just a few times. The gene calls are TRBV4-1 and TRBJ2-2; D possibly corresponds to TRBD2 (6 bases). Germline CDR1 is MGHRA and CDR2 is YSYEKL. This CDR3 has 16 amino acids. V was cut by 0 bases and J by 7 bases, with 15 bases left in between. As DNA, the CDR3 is TGCGCCAGCAGCCAAGATGGGGGGTCTCGTGACGGGGAGCTGTTTTTT. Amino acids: CASSQDGGSRDGELFF.

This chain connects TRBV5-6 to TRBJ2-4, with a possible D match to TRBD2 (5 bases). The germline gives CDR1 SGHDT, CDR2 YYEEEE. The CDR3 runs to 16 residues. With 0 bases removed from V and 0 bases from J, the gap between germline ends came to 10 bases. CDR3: CASSLGGYLAKNIQYF. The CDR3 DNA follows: TGTGCCAGCAGCTTGGGAGGGTACCTAGCCAAAAACATTCAGTACTTC.

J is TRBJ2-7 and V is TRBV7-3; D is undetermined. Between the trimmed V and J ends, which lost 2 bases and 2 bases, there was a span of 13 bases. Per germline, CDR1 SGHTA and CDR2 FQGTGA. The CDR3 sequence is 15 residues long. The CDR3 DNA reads TGTGCCAGCAGCTTAGCCGCTAGTCCGCCCTACGAGCAGTACTTC. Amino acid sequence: CASSLAASPPYEQYF.

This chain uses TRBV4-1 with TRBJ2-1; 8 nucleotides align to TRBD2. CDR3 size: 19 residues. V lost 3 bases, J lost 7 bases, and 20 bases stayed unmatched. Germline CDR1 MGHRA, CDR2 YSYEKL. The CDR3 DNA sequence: TGCGCCAGCAGCCAGGACGGGGGGGCGCGGTTTCTGGGCGGGAATGAGCAGTTCTTC. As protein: CASSQDGGARFLGGNEQFF.

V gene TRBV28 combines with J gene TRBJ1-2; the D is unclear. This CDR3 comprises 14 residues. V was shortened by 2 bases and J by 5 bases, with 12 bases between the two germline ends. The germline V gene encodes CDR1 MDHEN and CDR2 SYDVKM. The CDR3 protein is CASSLSGALYGYTF. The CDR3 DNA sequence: TGTGCCAGCAGTTTAAGTGGCGCCTTATATGGCTACACCTTC.

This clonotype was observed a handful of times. Here the CDR3 reads CSATWTSGRRPYF. The CDR3 DNA sequence: TGCAGTGCTACCTGGACTAGCGGGAGGCGTCCGTACTTC. The rearrangement links TRBV20-1 to TRBJ2-5, with 14 bases fitting TRBD2. V lost 4 bases and J lost 13; bases outside the gene matches: 8. There are 13 residues in the CDR3. CDR1 is DFQATT and CDR2 is SNEGSKA in the germline V gene (reference sequence).

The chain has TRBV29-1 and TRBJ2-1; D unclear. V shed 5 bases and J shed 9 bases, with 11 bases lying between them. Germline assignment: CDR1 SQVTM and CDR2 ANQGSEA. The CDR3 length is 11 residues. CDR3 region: CSVHLTVEQFF. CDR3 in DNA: TGCAGCGTTCATCTTACAGTTGAGCAGTTCTTC.

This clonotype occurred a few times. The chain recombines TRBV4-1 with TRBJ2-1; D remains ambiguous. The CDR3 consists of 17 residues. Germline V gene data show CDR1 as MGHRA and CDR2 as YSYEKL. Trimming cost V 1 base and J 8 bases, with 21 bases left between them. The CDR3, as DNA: TGCGCCAGCAGCCAAGTCCTTCGGCCCTCAAAAGCCCATGAGCAGTTCTTC. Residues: CASSQVLRPSKAHEQFF.

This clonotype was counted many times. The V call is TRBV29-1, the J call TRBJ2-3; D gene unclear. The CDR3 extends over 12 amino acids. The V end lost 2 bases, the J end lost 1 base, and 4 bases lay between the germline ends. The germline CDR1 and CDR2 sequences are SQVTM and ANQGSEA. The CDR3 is CSVETGTDTQYF. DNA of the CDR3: TGCAGCGTTGAAACAGGCACAGATACGCAGTATTTT.

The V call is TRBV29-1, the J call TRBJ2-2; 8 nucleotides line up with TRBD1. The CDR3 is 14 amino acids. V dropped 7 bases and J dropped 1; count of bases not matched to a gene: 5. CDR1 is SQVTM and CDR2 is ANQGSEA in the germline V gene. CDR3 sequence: CSARTGLNTGELFF. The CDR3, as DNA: TGCAGCGCACGGACAGGGCTGAACACCGGGGAGCTGTTTTTT.

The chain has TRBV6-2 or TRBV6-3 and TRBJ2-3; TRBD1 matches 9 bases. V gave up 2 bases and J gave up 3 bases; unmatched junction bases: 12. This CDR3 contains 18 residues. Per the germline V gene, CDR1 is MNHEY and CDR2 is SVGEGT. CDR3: CASSYDLLGQGRTDTQYF. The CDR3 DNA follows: TGTGCCAGCAGTTACGATTTATTGGGACAGGGAAGGACAGATACGCAGTATTTT.

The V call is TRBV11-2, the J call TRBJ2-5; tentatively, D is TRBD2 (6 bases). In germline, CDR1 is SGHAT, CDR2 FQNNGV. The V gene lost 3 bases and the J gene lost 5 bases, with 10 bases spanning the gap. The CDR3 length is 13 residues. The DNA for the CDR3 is TGTGCCAGCAGCTTTCGGGGGTGGGAGACCCAGTACTTC. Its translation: CASSFRGWETQYF.

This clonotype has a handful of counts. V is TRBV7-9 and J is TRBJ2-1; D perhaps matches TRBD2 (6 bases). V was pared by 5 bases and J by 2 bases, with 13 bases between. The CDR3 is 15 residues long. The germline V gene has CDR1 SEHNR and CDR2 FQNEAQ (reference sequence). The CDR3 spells CASSSHGSAYNEQFF. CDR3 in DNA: TGTGCCAGCAGCAGTCACGGGAGCGCCTACAATGAGCAGTTCTTC.

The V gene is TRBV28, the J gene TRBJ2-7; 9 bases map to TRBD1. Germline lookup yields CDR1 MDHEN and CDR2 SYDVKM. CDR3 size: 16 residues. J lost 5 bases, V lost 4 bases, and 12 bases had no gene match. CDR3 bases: TGTGCCAGCAGTTCGGAAGGACAGGGGAAATTGCACGAGCAGTACTTC. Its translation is CASSSEGQGKLHEQYF.

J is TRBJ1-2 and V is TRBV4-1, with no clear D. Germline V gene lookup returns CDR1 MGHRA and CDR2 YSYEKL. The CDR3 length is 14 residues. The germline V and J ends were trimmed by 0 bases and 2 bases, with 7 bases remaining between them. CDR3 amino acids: CASSQDEGNYGYTF. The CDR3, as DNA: TGCGCCAGCAGCCAAGACGAGGGAAACTATGGCTACACCTTC.

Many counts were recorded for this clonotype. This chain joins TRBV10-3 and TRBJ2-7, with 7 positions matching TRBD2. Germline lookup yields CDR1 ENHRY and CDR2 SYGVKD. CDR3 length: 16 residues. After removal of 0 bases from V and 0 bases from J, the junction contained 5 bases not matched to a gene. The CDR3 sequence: CAISESTGGSSYEQYF. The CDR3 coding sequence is TGTGCCATCAGTGAGTCTACCGGGGGGAGCTCCTACGAGCAGTACTTC.

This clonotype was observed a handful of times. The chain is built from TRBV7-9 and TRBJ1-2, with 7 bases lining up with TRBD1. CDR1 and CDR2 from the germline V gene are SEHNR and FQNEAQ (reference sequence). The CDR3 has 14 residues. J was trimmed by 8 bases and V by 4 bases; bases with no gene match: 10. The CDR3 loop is CASSSRGQWDGYTF. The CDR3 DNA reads TGTGCCAGCAGCTCCAGGGGACAGTGGGACGGCTACACCTTC.

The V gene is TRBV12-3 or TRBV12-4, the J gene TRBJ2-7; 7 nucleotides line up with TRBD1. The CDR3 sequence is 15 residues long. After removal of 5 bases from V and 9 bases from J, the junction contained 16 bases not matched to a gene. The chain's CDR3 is CASSLQRDSHSGQYF. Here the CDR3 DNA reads TGTGCCAGCAGTCTGCAGAGGGACAGCCATTCGGGGCAGTACTTC.

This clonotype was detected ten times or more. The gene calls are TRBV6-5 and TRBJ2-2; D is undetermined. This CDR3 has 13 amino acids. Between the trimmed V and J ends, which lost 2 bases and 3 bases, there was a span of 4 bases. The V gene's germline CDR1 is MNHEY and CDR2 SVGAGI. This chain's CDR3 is CASSYTYTGELFF. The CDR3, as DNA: TGTGCCAGCAGTTACACCTACACCGGGGAGCTGTTTTTT.

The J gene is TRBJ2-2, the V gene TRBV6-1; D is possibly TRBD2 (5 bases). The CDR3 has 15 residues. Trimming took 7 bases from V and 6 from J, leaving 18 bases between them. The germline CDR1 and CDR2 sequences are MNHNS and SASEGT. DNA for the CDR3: TGTGCCAGCAACCGGGGAGCGGCCCCGCCCGGGGAGCTGTTTTTT. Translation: CASNRGAAPPGELFF.

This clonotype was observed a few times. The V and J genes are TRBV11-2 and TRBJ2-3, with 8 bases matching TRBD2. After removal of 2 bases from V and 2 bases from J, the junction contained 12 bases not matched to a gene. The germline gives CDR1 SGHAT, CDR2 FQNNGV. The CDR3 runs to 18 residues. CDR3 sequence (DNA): TGTGCCAGCAGCTTATGGGGGGGGACTAGTCCTCTCACAGATACGCAGTATTTT. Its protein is CASSLWGGTSPLTDTQYF. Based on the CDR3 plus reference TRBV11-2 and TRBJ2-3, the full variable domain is EAGVAQSPRYKIIEKRQSVAFWCNPISGHATLYWYQQILGQGPKLLIQFQNNGVVDDSQLPKDRFSAERLKGVDSTLKIQPAKLEDSAVYLCASSLWGGTSPLTDTQYFGPGTRLTVL.

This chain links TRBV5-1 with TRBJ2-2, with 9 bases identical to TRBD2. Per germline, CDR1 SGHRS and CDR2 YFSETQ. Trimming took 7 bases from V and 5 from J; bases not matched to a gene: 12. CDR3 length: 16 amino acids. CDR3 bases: TGCGCCAGCTGCGGCTCGGCGGGAGGGGAGACCGGGGAGCTGTTTTTT. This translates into CASCGSAGGETGELFF.

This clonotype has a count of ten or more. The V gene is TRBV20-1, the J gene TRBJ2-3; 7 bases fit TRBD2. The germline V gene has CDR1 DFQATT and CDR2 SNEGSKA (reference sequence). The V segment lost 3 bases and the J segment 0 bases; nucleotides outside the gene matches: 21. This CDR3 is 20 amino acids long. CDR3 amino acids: CSARREIVWAPSGSTDTQYF. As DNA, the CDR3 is TGCAGTGCTAGGCGGGAGATAGTATGGGCCCCTTCAGGAAGCACAGATACGCAGTATTTT.

CDR3 amino acids: CASSFEGQPQHF. The CDR3 DNA follows: TGTGCCAGCAGTTTTGAGGGTCAGCCCCAGCATTTT. The chain joins TRBV27 to TRBJ1-5; D call uncertain. The germline V gene has CDR1 MNHEY and CDR2 SMNVEV (reference sequence). The V gene lost 3 bases and the J gene lost 6 bases, with 6 bases spanning the gap. CDR3 size: 12 residues.

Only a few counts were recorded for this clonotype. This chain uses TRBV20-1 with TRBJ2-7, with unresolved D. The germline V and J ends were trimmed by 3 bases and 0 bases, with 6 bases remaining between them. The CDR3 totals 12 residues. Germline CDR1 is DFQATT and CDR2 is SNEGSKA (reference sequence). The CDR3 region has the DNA TGCAGTGCTAGTGAAAGCTCCTACGAGCAGTACTTC. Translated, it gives CSASESSYEQYF.

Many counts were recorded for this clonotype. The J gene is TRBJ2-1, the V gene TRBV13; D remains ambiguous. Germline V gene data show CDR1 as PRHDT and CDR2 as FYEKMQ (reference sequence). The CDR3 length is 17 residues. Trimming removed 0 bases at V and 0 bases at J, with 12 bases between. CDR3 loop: CASSLGATTSSYNEQFF. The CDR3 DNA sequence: TGTGCCAGCAGCTTAGGAGCGACGACGAGCTCCTACAATGAGCAGTTCTTC.

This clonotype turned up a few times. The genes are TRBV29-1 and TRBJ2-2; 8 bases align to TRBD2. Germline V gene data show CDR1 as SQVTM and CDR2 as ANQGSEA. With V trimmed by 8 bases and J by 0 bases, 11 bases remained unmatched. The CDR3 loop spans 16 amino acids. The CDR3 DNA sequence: TGCAGCTTCAAAGGGATTAGCGGGGCGAACACCGGGGAGCTGTTTTTT. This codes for CSFKGISGANTGELFF.

CDR3 region: CASSFSGGTYEQYF. In nucleotides, the CDR3 is TGTGCCAGCAGCTTTTCGGGAGGGACCTACGAGCAGTACTTC. The V gene is TRBV7-9, the J gene TRBJ2-7, with 8 nucleotides matching TRBD2. Germline loops: CDR1 SEHNR, CDR2 FQNEAQ (reference sequence). CDR3 size: 14 residues. V shed 3 bases and J 2 bases; nucleotides not matched to a gene: 3.